This TCR beta chain was obtained from a study of CD8+ T cells in alopecia areata. This clone was counted at least ten times. Per the germline V gene, CDR1 is SQVTM and CDR2 is ANQGSEA. Trimming shortened V by 6 bases and J by 6 bases, and 12 bases separated the two germline ends. CDR3 size: 13 residues. Treatment in this sample: oral pan-JAK inhibitor, 5-10 mg twice daily. Extracted from the samples, RNA was reverse transcribed into cDNA to serve as the sequencing template. Data came from immunoSEQ multiplex PCR; TCRdb stores just in-frame clones and leaves some out. The sample contains around 300,000 clones, 45% to 70% of which appear only once.

V is TRBV29-1 and J is TRBJ1-6; D ambiguous. This TCR was sampled from a human donor with alopecia areata. Sequencing was performed on CD4+ T cells sorted from blood, taken at roughly week 53, from a patient treated with tofacitinib. CDR3 coding DNA: TGCAGCGTCCGGGAGCACCGTAATTCACCCCTCCACTTT. Translated: CSVREHRNSPLHF.